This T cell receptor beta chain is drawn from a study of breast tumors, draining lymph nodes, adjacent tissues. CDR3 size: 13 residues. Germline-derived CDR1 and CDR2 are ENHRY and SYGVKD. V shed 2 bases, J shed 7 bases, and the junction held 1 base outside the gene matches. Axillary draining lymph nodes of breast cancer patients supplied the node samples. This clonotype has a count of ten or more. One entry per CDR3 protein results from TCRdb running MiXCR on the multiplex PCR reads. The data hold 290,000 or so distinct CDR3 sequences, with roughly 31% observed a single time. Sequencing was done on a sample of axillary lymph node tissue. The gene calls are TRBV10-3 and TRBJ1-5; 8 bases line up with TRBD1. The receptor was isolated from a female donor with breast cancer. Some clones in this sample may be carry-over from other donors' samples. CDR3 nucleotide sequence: TGTGCCATCAGTGAGACAGGGGGACAGCCCCAGCATTTT. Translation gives CAISETGGQPQHF.